The clone carrying this TCR beta chain occurred a few times. The antigen remains undetermined. The entirety of the isolated RNA underwent reverse transcription, so expressed TCRB transcripts were sequenced. TCRdb's table, derived via immunoSEQ multiplex PCR, lists solely in-frame clones and lacks some. The table lists a few hundred thousand clones, around 13% of them singletons. These data originate in a study of beta chain features in type 1 diabetes. Study-wide findings and caveats: Among all four CD4+ subsets, Type 1 diabetes patients had TCRB CDR3s that were moderately but significantly shorter.

The CDR3 covers 12 residues. Germline CDR1 reads SGHRS; CDR2 reads YFSETQ. The V and J ends lost 4 bases and 10 bases, in that order; junction bases with no gene match: 7. The sequence was obtained from a woman between 18 and 29 years old with type 1 diabetes. This rearrangement joins TRBV5-1 to TRBJ1-1; 7 bases match TRBD1. Specimen: naive CD4+ T cells from blood. The CDR3 sequence is CASSTGQEGAFF. As DNA, the CDR3 is TGCGCCAGCAGCACCGGACAGGAGGGAGCTTTCTTT.